These 24 T cell receptor beta chains share one sample of origin, sequenced in a study of graft-versus-host responses after intestinal transplantation. Data came from immunoSEQ multiplex PCR; TCRdb stores just in-frame clones and leaves some out. The table includes about 54,000 clones, about 90% detected once. This specimen consisted of PBMCs, obtained 650 to 680 days after intestinal transplant. The receptors come from a human patient who received an intestinal transplant, so some T cells may come from the graft donor.

The gene calls are TRBV5-7 and TRBJ1-4, with D possibly matching TRBD1 (5 bases). TRBV5-7 is classed as an ORF, of uncertain function. The CDR3 contains 15 residues. Between the trimmed V and J ends, which lost 3 bases and 4 bases, there was a span of 13 bases. The CDR3 sequence: CASSSGAGGNEKLFF. CDR3 nucleotides: TGTGCCAGCAGCTCTGGGGCAGGTGGTAATGAAAAACTGTTTTTT.

This rearrangement joins TRBV5-6 to TRBJ1-6, with D possibly TRBD1 on 5 matching bases. Trimming removed 0 bases from V and 7 bases from J, with 5 bases in between. CDR1 and CDR2 (germline): SGHDT, YYEEEE. The CDR3 loop spans 13 amino acids. Here the CDR3 DNA reads TGTGCCAGCAGCTTGGGGGGCAATTCACCCCTCCACTTT. The encoded protein is CASSLGGNSPLHF.

The chain carries TRBV6-1 and TRBJ2-5; the match to TRBD2 covers 8 bases. The CDR3 loop spans 16 amino acids. Germline V gives CDR1 MNHNS, CDR2 SASEGT. V was pared by 4 bases and J by 2 bases, with 9 bases of the junction left unmatched. In DNA, the CDR3 is TGTGCCAGCAGTGTGAGTCACGCGGGGGGACAAGAGACCCAGTACTTC. Translation gives CASSVSHAGGQETQYF.

The rearrangement uses TRBV4-1 and TRBJ2-3; 10 nucleotides match TRBD2. CDR1 and CDR2 from the germline V gene are MGHRA and YSYEKL. The CDR3 is 16 amino acids. V shed 1 base and J 5 bases; nucleotides not matched to a gene: 6. CDR3 amino acids: CASSQVASGGRDTQYF. CDR3 in DNA: TGCGCCAGCAGCCAAGTGGCTAGCGGGGGCAGAGATACGCAGTATTTT.

This sequence joins TRBV7-9 and TRBJ1-6, with D possibly matching TRBD1 (5 bases). V lost 1 base to trimming and J lost 8 bases, with 15 bases between them. This CDR3 is 16 amino acids long. Germline values: CDR1 SEHNR, CDR2 FQNEAQ (reference sequence). The CDR3 DNA reads as TGTGCCAGCAGCTTAGAGGGGACTCCATCCTATTCACCCCTCCACTTT. Encoded protein: CASSLEGTPSYSPLHF.

This chain joins TRBV9 and TRBJ2-1; the D is unclear. V gave up 3 bases and J gave up 5 bases, with 6 bases separating them. The CDR3 is 12 residues long. Germline V CDR1 and CDR2: SGDLS, YYNGEE. The CDR3 nucleotides read TGTGCCAGCAGCGATGGAAACAATGAGCAGTTCTTC. Its protein product is CASSDGNNEQFF. The whole variable domain, filled in from reference TRBV9 and TRBJ2-1, reads DSGVTQTPKHLITATGQRVTLRCSPRSGDLSVYWYQQSLDQGLQFLIQYYNGEERAKGNILERFSAQQFPDLHSELNLSSLELGDSALYFCASSDGNNEQFFGPGTRLTVL.

This clone was recorded a few times. The chain has TRBV18 and TRBJ1-5, with D tentatively TRBD1 (5 bases). The CDR3 extends over 14 amino acids. The germline CDR1 and CDR2 sequences are KGHSH and LQKENI. V was trimmed by 5 bases and J by 5 bases, leaving 13 bases between them. The CDR3 sequence is CASSAGRGYQPQHF. Here the CDR3 DNA reads TGTGCCAGCTCAGCGGGTCGGGGGTATCAGCCCCAGCATTTT.

The CDR3 region is CASSLEYEQYF. The CDR3 DNA follows: TGTGCCAGCAGCTTAGAATACGAGCAGTACTTC. J is TRBJ2-7 and V is TRBV7-9; D not certain. Germline lookup yields CDR1 SEHNR and CDR2 FQNEAQ (reference sequence). Between the trimmed V and J ends, which lost 1 base and 4 bases, there was a span of 2 bases. The CDR3 loop spans 11 amino acids.

The V gene is TRBV5-1, the J gene TRBJ2-5; D unresolved. CDR1 and CDR2 (germline): SGHRS, YFSETQ. The CDR3 totals 15 residues. Trimming cost V 0 bases and J 5 bases, with 14 bases left between them. The CDR3 nucleotides are TGCGCCAGCAGCTTGGCGGGTGGGGATCGGGAGACCCAGTACTTC. Residues: CASSLAGGDRETQYF. The entire variable domain, with the rest obtained from reference TRBV5-1 and TRBJ2-5, is as follows: KAGVTQTPRYLIKTRGQQVTLSCSPISGHRSVSWYQQTPGQGLQFLFEYFSETQRNKGNFPGRFSGRQFSNSRSEMNVSTLELGDSALYLCASSLAGGDRETQYFGPGTRLLVL.

The V gene is TRBV2, the J gene TRBJ1-6, with D unresolved. CDR1 and CDR2 from the germline V gene are SNHLY and FYNNEI. V lost 8 bases and J 0 bases, leaving 11 bases between the germline ends. The CDR3 extends over 15 amino acids. In DNA form, the CDR3 reads TGTGCCAGCTCGGACGGGAGCTCCTATAATTCACCCCTCCACTTT. Amino acid sequence: CASSDGSSYNSPLHF.

The chain has TRBV2 and TRBJ1-6; D ambiguous. CDR3 size: 11 residues. The germline V and J ends were trimmed by 8 bases and 13 bases, with 12 bases remaining between them. From germline, CDR1 is SNHLY and CDR2 FYNNEI. As DNA, the CDR3 is TGTGCCAGCTCCATGGTCGAGCCCCTCCACTTT. This sequence encodes CASSMVEPLHF.

This chain joins TRBV11-3 and TRBJ2-5; D possibly corresponds to TRBD1 (6 bases). Germline V gene data show CDR1 as SGHNT and CDR2 as YENEEA. Trimming took off 2 bases at V and 2 bases at J, with 9 bases between the two ends. This CDR3 has 14 amino acids. The CDR3 nucleotides read TGTGCCAGCAGCTTACAGGGGCGTCAAGAGACCCAGTACTTC. Translating gives CASSLQGRQETQYF.

As to this clone: One junction end disagrees with the germline gene, perhaps due to a read error. This sequence joins TRBV4-1 and TRBJ1-3; D is unresolved. This CDR3 is built from 11 residues. The germline V gene has CDR1 MGHRA and CDR2 YSYEKL. As DNA, the CDR3 is TGTGCCAGCAGCCAGACTTGGACCATATATTTT. Encoded protein: CASSQTWTIYF.

This sequence joins TRBV19 and TRBJ1-3; no definite D call. The V and J ends lost 3 bases and 7 bases respectively, with 10 bases between them. The CDR3 is 13 residues long. Looked up from germline, CDR1 is LNHDA and CDR2 is SQIVND (reference sequence). The CDR3 here is CASSILPGNTIYF. The CDR3 coding sequence is TGTGCCAGTAGTATCCTCCCAGGTAACACCATATATTTT.

The gene calls are TRBV7-9 and TRBJ2-2; D remains unclear. Germline values: CDR1 SEHNR, CDR2 FQNEAQ (reference sequence). V lost 1 base, J lost 1 base, and 10 bases lay in between. The CDR3 length is 16 residues. CDR3 coding DNA: TGTGCCAGCAGCTTAGGAATGACGGTGAACACCGGGGAGCTGTTTTTT. Translated: CASSLGMTVNTGELFF.

This chain joins TRBV5-8 and TRBJ2-1; TRBD2 is a possible D gene (5 bases). V gave up 0 bases and J gave up 5 bases, with 6 bases separating them. In germline, CDR1 is SGHTS, CDR2 YDEGEE. The CDR3 loop spans 13 amino acids. The chain's CDR3 is CASSLELDNEQFF. CDR3 nucleotide sequence: TGTGCCAGCAGCTTGGAACTAGACAATGAGCAGTTCTTC. Filled out from reference TRBV5-8 and TRBJ2-1, the complete variable domain reads EAGVTQSPTHLIKTRGQQATLRCSPISGHTSVYWYQQALGLGLQFLLWYDEGEERNRGNFPPRFSGRQFPNYSSELNVNALELEDSALYLCASSLELDNEQFFGPGTRLTVL.

The genes are TRBV2 and TRBJ1-1, with 7 bases that match TRBD1. The CDR3 spans 16 residues. Trimming cost V 11 bases and J 5 bases; bases outside gene matches: 20. The germline CDR1 and CDR2 sequences are SNHLY and FYNNEI. CDR3 sequence (DNA): TGTGCCCGTCGAGACGTCCACAGGGGATCAAGGACTGAAGCTTTCTTT. Translated, it gives CARRDVHRGSRTEAFF.

The chain employs TRBV30 and TRBJ1-4, with D maybe TRBD1 (5 bases). The CDR3 length is 13 residues. Looked up from germline, CDR1 is GTSNPN and CDR2 is SVGIG (reference sequence). With 2 bases removed from V and 8 bases from J, the gap between germline ends came to 12 bases. The CDR3 reads CAWSRDGGEKLFF. The CDR3 DNA reads TGTGCCTGGAGTAGGGACGGGGGAGAAAAACTGTTTTTT. The entire variable domain, with the rest obtained from reference TRBV30 and TRBJ1-4, is as follows: SQTIHQWPATLVQPVGSPLSLECTVEGTSNPNLYWYRQAAGRGLQLLFYSVGIGQISSEVPQNLSASRPQDRQFILSSKKLLLSDSGFYLCAWSRDGGEKLFFGSGTQLSVL.

The chain joins TRBV19 to TRBJ1-5; 7 bases are shared with TRBD1. V lost 9 bases and J lost 0; bases outside the gene matches: 8. Germline CDR1 is LNHDA and CDR2 is SQIVND (reference sequence). This CDR3 spans 15 amino acids. The CDR3: CASRSGQNSNQPQHF. In nucleotides, the CDR3 is TGTGCCAGCAGATCGGGACAGAATAGCAATCAGCCCCAGCATTTT.

The chain joins TRBV30 to TRBJ1-4, with 8 bases aligning to TRBD1. The CDR3 is 12 residues long. The germline CDR1 and CDR2 sequences are GTSNPN and SVGIG (reference sequence). V gave up 5 bases and J gave up 4 bases; unmatched junction bases: 0. This CDR3 is CAWGQGNEKLFF. The CDR3 DNA is TGTGCCTGGGGACAGGGTAATGAAAAACTGTTTTTT.

The chain is built from TRBV10-3 and TRBJ1-2, with 9 positions matching TRBD1. The germline V gene has CDR1 ENHRY and CDR2 SYGVKD. The CDR3 consists of 14 residues. V shed 2 bases, J shed 6 bases, and the junction held 4 bases outside the gene matches. DNA for the CDR3: TGTGCCATCAGTGAGACAGGGGGCGCGGATGGCTACACCTTC. Translation gives CAISETGGADGYTF.

CDR3 region: CASSLGPYYEQYF. CDR3 bases: TGTGCCAGCAGTTTAGGACCCTACTACGAGCAGTACTTC. The chain uses TRBV27 and TRBJ2-7, with D uncertain. Trimming removed 2 bases from V and 3 bases from J, with 8 bases in between. The CDR3 extends over 13 amino acids. CDR1 and CDR2 from the germline V gene are MNHEY and SMNVEV (reference sequence).

The chain carries TRBV10-3 and TRBJ2-7; no clear D. The V end was cut by 6 bases, the J end by 2 bases, with 8 bases between. From germline, CDR1 is ENHRY and CDR2 SYGVKD. CDR3 length: 12 residues. The CDR3 sequence: CAIRTNTYEQYF. In DNA, the CDR3 is TGTGCCATCAGGACAAACACCTACGAGCAGTACTTC.

The chain employs TRBV7-8 and TRBJ2-1; TRBD2 aligns across 10 bases. CDR1 and CDR2 from the germline V gene are SGHVS and FQNEAQ. CDR3 size: 17 residues. J lost 8 bases, V lost 2 bases, and 12 bases had no gene match. The CDR3 protein is CASSLPKSGGAVDEQFF. CDR3 DNA sequence: TGTGCCAGCAGCTTACCCAAAAGCGGGGGGGCCGTCGATGAGCAGTTCTTC.